The next 9 T cell receptor beta chains were all read from a single sample in a study of blood T cell repertoires in COVID-19. Sequencing was performed with immunoSEQ multiplex PCR; in TCRdb, only in-frame clones are kept and a portion is missing. Of roughly 100,000 clones listed, 65% to 80% are singletons. Sequencing was performed on peripheral blood. The receptors derive from a woman aged 70-85 years with acute or convalescent COVID-19.

This clone was observed a few times. The chain carries TRBV27 and TRBJ1-2; 8 bases are shared with TRBD1. The V segment lost 9 bases and the J segment 3 bases; nucleotides outside the gene matches: 3. The CDR3 is 12 residues long. Germline assignment: CDR1 MNHEY and CDR2 SMNVEV (reference sequence). The CDR3, as DNA: TGTGCCAGTCAGGGGGCTTACTATGGCTACACCTTC. Translated, it gives CASQGAYYGYTF.

V is TRBV6-5 and J is TRBJ2-5; D not certain. The V end was cut by 6 bases, the J end by 5 bases, with 10 bases between. CDR1 is MNHEY and CDR2 is SVGAGI in the germline V gene. CDR3 length equals 12 residues. Here the CDR3 DNA reads TGTGCCAGCAGCGGAGTTACGGAGACCCAGTACTTC. Protein: CASSGVTETQYF.

The chain is built from TRBV10-3 and TRBJ1-2; tentative D call: TRBD1 (5 bases). The CDR3 has 14 amino acids. V was trimmed by 6 bases and J by 3 bases, leaving 14 bases between them. Germline CDR1 reads ENHRY; CDR2 reads SYGVKD. The CDR3 spells CAISQQEGYYGYTF. Here the CDR3 DNA reads TGTGCCATCAGCCAACAGGAGGGTTACTATGGCTACACCTTC.

The chain is built from TRBV10-3 and TRBJ1-1, with a tentative D call TRBD1 (5 bases). CDR3 length: 12 residues. Germline V lookup: CDR1 ENHRY, CDR2 SYGVKD. V dropped 9 bases and J dropped 0 bases, with 8 bases sitting between them. The DNA of the CDR3 is TGTGCCATAGGGGAACTGAACACTGAAGCTTTCTTT. It yields the protein CAIGELNTEAFF.

This sequence joins TRBV3-1 (or the pseudogene TRBV3-2) and TRBJ2-7; 8 bases match TRBD1. Germline values: CDR1 LGHDT, CDR2 YNNKEL (reference sequence). Losses at the gene ends were 1 base for V and 2 bases for J; bases not matched to a gene: 1. The CDR3 has 14 amino acids. The CDR3 sequence: CASSQAGGAYEQYF. In DNA, the CDR3 is TGTGCCAGCAGCCAAGCAGGGGGCGCCTACGAGCAGTACTTC.

This rearrangement joins TRBV30 to TRBJ2-3; TRBD1 is a possible D gene (6 bases). CDR3 length: 14 amino acids. Germline CDR1 and CDR2: GTSNPN and SVGIG (reference sequence). The V end lost 4 bases, the J end lost 5 bases, and 16 bases lay between the germline ends. The DNA of the CDR3 is TGTGCCTGGAAAATGCAGGGGTTGAAAGATACGCAGTATTTT. This gives the protein CAWKMQGLKDTQYF.

The genes are TRBV10-2 and TRBJ2-7; D is perhaps TRBD2 (5 bases). Germline V gene sequence: CDR1 WSHSY, CDR2 SAAADI. Trimming removed 4 bases from V and 3 bases from J, with 7 bases in between. The CDR3 is 12 amino acids. This CDR3 reads CASSGAGYEQYF. The CDR3 DNA reads as TGCGCCAGCAGTGGGGCGGGCTACGAGCAGTACTTC.

The chain recombines TRBV9 with TRBJ2-7, with D possibly TRBD1 on 5 matching bases. Germline V gene lookup returns CDR1 SGDLS and CDR2 YYNGEE. Trimming took 2 bases from V and 7 from J, leaving 13 bases between them. The length of the CDR3 is 13 residues. CDR3 protein: CASSVFISGEQYF. The CDR3, as DNA: TGTGCCAGCAGCGTTTTTATTTCAGGGGAGCAGTACTTC.

The V gene is TRBV12-3 or TRBV12-4, the J gene TRBJ2-7; 8 nucleotides align to TRBD2. The CDR3 runs 12 residues. J gave up 10 bases and V 6 bases, and 8 bases lay outside the gene matches. CDR3 nucleotide sequence: TGTGCCAGCAGCCCTTTGCGGGGGGAACAGTACTTC. This codes for CASSPLRGEQYF.